Detailed here is one T cell receptor (beta chain). This specimen comes from a study of neoadjuvant anti-PD-1 for oral cavity cancer. Study details: Around day 43, patients without progression received a fourth nivolumab dose before surgery.

Six replicates per PBMC sample, mostly from around 460 ng of genomic DNA. Here immunoSEQ multiplex PCR was the method, and the copy in TCRdb shows in-frame clones only, minus some. Of approximately 13,000 clones listed, about 61% are singletons. The germline V and J ends were trimmed by 1 base and 3 bases, with 13 bases remaining between them. The CDR3 contains 16 residues. The germline V gene has CDR1 MNHEY and CDR2 SMNVEV (reference sequence). Specimen: PBMCs, collected before nivolumab (anti-PD-1) treatment. The source of this sequence is a person aged 35-79 years with oral cavity squamous cell carcinoma. This chain links TRBV27 with TRBJ1-5; maybe TRBD1 (5 bases). As DNA, the CDR3 is TGTGCCAGCAGTTTATTAGGGGTAGGAGTCAATCAGCCCCAGCATTTT. This gives the protein CASSLLGVGVNQPQHF.